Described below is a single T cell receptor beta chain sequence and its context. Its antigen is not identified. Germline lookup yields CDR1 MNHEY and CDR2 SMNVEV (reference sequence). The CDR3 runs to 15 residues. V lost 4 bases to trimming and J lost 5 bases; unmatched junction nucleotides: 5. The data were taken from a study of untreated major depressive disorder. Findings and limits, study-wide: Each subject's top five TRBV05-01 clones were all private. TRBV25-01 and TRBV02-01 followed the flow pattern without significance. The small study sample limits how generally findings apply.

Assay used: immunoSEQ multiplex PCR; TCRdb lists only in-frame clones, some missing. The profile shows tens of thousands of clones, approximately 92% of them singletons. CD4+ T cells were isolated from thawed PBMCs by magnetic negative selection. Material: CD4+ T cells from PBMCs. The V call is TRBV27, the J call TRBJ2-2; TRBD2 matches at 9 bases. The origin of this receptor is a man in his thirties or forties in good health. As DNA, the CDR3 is TGTGCCAGCAGTTGGCTAGCGGGACCGACCGGGGAGCTGTTTTTT. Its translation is CASSWLAGPTGELFF.